The 3 T cell receptor beta chains below were found in one sample sequenced in a study of T-cell memory formation after mild COVID-19. TCRdb re-called the 5' RACE reads through MiXCR, storing one row per CDR3 protein. The table shows under 90,000 distinct CDR3 sequences, with about 15% occurring only once. Sequenced material: PBMCs or a T cell subset sorted from them (not recorded which). These receptors were collected from an adult woman who had mild COVID-19 (a few samples of this study predate the infection). Cell type and time point are not known.

A few counts support this clonotype. The chain joins TRBV6-5 to TRBJ2-5; the D is unclear. Trimming stripped 0 bases from V and 5 bases from J, with 10 bases between. The CDR3 covers 14 residues. Germline assignment: CDR1 MNHEY and CDR2 SVGAGI. CDR3 sequence: CASSYSDLGETQYF. The CDR3 region has the DNA TGTGCCAGCAGTTACTCCGATCTAGGGGAGACCCAGTACTTC.

The sample holds a few counts of this clonotype. The chain links TRBV10-3 to TRBJ2-1, with D hard to call. The length of the CDR3 is 13 residues. Germline V gives CDR1 ENHRY, CDR2 SYGVKD. V was pared by 0 bases and J by 3 bases, with 3 bases between. CDR3 protein: CAISESHYNEQFF. Here the CDR3 DNA reads TGTGCCATCAGTGAGTCGCACTACAATGAGCAGTTCTTC.

The rearrangement uses TRBV20-1 and TRBJ2-5, with 9 nucleotides matching TRBD1. After removal of 3 bases from V and 4 bases from J, the junction contained 9 bases not matched to a gene. In germline, CDR1 is DFQATT, CDR2 SNEGSKA (reference sequence). The CDR3 runs 15 residues. In DNA form, the CDR3 reads TGCAGTGCTAGCCTGGACAGGGGCCCACCAGAGACCCAGTACTTC. Amino acid sequence: CSASLDRGPPETQYF.